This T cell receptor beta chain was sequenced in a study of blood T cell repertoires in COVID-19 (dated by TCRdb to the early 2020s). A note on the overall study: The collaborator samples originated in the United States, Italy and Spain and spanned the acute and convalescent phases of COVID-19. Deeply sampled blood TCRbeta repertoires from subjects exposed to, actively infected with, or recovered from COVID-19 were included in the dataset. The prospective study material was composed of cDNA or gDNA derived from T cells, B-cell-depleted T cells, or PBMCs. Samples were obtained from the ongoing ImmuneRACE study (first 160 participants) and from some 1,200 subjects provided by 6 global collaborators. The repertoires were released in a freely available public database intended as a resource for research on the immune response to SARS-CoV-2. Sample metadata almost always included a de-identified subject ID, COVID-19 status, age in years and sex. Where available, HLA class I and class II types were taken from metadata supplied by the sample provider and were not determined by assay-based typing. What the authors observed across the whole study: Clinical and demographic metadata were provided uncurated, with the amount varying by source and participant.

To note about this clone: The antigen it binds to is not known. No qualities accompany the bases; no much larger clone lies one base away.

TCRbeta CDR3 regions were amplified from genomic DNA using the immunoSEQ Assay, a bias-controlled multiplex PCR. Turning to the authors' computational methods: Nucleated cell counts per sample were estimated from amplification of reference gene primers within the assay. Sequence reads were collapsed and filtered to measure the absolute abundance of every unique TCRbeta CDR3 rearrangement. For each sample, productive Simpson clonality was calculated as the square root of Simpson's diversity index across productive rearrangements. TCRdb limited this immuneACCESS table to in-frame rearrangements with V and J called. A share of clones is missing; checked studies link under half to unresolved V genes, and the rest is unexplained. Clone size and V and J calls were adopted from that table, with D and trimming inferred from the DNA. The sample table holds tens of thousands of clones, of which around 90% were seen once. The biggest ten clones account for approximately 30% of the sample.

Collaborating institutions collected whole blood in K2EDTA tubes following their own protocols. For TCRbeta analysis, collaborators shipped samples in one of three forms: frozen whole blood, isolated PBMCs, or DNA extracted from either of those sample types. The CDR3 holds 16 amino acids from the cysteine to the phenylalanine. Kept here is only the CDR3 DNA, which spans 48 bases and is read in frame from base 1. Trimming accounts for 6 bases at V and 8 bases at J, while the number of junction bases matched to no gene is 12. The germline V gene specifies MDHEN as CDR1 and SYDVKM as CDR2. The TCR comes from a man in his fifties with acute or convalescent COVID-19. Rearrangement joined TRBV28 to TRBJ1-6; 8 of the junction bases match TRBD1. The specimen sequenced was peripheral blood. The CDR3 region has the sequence CASRQDRAPVYSPLHF. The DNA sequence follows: TGTGCCAGCAGACAGGACAGGGCACCAGTTTATTCACCCCTCCACTTT.